The rows below give T cell receptor beta chains drawn from one sample of a study of shared clonotypes between healthy human individuals. The data were produced by immunoSEQ multiplex PCR, yet TCRdb's version contains in-frame clones alone and is incomplete. The sample holds about 1 million clones, approximately 72% seen once. What was sequenced was memory CD4+ T cells sorted from blood. These TCRs come from a man aged 18 to 35 in good health. CDR3s leave out the opening cysteine and the closing phenylalanine or tryptophan. The order of the fields is D gene, J gene, V gene, CDR3 protein. A D gene is named only where the DNA matches it firmly.

>.|TRBJ2-3|TRBV7-6
ASSLVEAGTDTQY
>.|TRBJ1-5|TRBV19
ASSTGQGLGQPQH
>.|TRBJ1-5|TRBV19
ASSPLNQPQH
>.|TRBJ1-6|TRBV18
ASSPTIQDSSPLH
>.|TRBJ2-2|TRBV2
ASEGRMNTGELF
>TRBD1|TRBJ2-2|TRBV6-1
ASRDRGLGGELF
>TRBD2|TRBJ2-5|TRBV11-2
ASSDQRGTQTQY
>.|TRBJ1-2|TRBV6-1
ASSAGAGGYT
>TRBD2|TRBJ2-7|TRBV28
ASRSGAGQWDEQY
>.|TRBJ1-2|TRBV28
ASSAKANYGYT
>.|TRBJ2-5|TRBV6-1
ASSESWTLAQY
>.|TRBJ1-2|TRBV6-6
ASRVANYGYT
>TRBD2|TRBJ2-5|TRBV19
AASSSGAGGETQY
>.|TRBJ2-1|TRBV10-3
AISDGSGVNYNEQF
>TRBD1|TRBJ2-2|TRBV4-1
ASSPDRAINTGELF
>TRBD1|TRBJ2-1|TRBV27
ASIDRGHSNEQF
>TRBD2|TRBJ2-1|TRBV9
ASSVGPQRETDEQF
>TRBD1|TRBJ2-5|TRBV5-4
ASSADRGQETQY
>.|TRBJ1-6|TRBV11-3
ASSLNSVGNSPLH
>TRBD1|TRBJ2-5|TRBV5-8
ASSIGQGGQETQY
>.|TRBJ1-2|TRBV7-2
ASSFPPDQGYT
>.|TRBJ1-1|TRBV25-1
ASSEYEWTEAF
>.|TRBJ2-3|TRBV10-2
ASSDKDRHTDTQY
>TRBD1|TRBJ1-1|TRBV18
ASSPVGQGIGHTEAF
>.|TRBJ1-1|TRBV7-9
ASSFGQTEAF
>TRBD1|TRBJ2-1|TRBV10-2
ASSDPGQVYNEQF
>.|TRBJ1-2|TRBV10-1
ASSESSGYGYT
>.|TRBJ1-2|TRBV4-1
ASSQDRGSGYGYT
>.|TRBJ2-7|TRBV18
ASSPNQGVQY
>TRBD2|TRBJ2-7|TRBV2
ASSRTSVGEQY
>TRBD1|TRBJ1-6|TRBV5-1
ASSLEGQGIGYNSPLH
>TRBD2|TRBJ2-5|TRBV4-1
ASSQTSGGRGETQY
>.|TRBJ1-1|TRBV7-2
ASSLEGGKGTEAF
>.|TRBJ1-1|TRBV29-1
SVGRDTEAF
>.|TRBJ2-3|TRBV10-2
ASSPTLRTDTQY
>.|TRBJ1-5|TRBV18
ASSPGRGEPQH
>TRBD1|TRBJ2-7|TRBV7-2
ASAKGASSSYEQY
>TRBD1|TRBJ2-7|TRBV4-3
ASSLRVGGSEQY
>.|TRBJ2-7|TRBV29-1
SVDAGAYEQY
>.|TRBJ1-6|TRBV28
ASSLSPDLSPLH
>.|TRBJ1-6|TRBV10-3
AIRSGRDNSPLH
>.|TRBJ2-2|TRBV15
ATSSGMVTGELF
>.|TRBJ2-1|TRBV5-8
ASSPPPRAAPRDEQF
>TRBD1|TRBJ2-5|TRBV5-1
ASSPRQGNQETQY
>TRBD1|TRBJ2-7|TRBV7-3
ASSVGTGGYWY
>TRBD2|TRBJ2-3|TRBV7-8
ASSLVSRGGSADTQY
>TRBD1|TRBJ1-1|TRBV19
ASSTQGAHTEAF
>.|TRBJ1-5|TRBV28
ASSPTRASNQPQH
>TRBD1|TRBJ1-1|TRBV10-3
AISLDRGWGNTEAF
>.|TRBJ2-7|TRBV2
ASSVAGQISYEQY
>.|TRBJ2-1|TRBV5-1
ASSLGGSYNEQF
>.|TRBJ2-3|TRBV30
AWSNLRDAVRRNTDTQY
>.|TRBJ1-4|TRBV2
ASSRAGVNEKLF
>.|TRBJ1-6|TRBV28
ASSAPGTNSPLH
>.|TRBJ2-5|TRBV28
ASTMGGRETQY
>.|TRBJ2-2|TRBV11-2
ASSSGPTGELF
>TRBD2|TRBJ2-2|TRBV2
ASSGTSGRGTGELF
>TRBD1|TRBJ1-6|TRBV29-1
SVQGGVDSPLH
>.|TRBJ1-3|TRBV6-1
ASTFLGTGGNTIY
>TRBD2|TRBJ2-1|TRBV20-1
SARGGNEQF